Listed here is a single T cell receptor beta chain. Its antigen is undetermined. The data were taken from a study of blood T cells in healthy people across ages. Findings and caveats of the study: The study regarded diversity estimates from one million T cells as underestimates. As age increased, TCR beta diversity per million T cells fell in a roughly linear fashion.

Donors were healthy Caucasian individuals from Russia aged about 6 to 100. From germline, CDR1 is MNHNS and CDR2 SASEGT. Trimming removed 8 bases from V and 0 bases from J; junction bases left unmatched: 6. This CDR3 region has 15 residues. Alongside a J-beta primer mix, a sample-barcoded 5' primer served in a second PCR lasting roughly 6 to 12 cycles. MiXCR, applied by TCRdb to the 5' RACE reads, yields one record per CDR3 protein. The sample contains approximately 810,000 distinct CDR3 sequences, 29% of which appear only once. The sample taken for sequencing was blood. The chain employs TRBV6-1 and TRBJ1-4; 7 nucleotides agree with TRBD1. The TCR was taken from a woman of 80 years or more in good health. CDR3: CASGQARSTNEKLFF. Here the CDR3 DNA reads TGTGCCAGCGGACAGGCGAGGTCAACTAATGAAAAACTGTTTTTT.